This T cell receptor beta chain was identified during a study of cytomegalovirus exposure and HLA in healthy donors. Primers for the PCR totalled 60 Vbeta and 13 Jbeta. The table came from immunoSEQ multiplex PCR; TCRdb's copy has only in-frame clones and leaves some out. The repertoire holds roughly 150,000 clones, with roughly 82% as singletons. As concerns this clone: Its antigen remains unidentified.

Per germline, CDR1 SGDLS and CDR2 YYNGEE. Unmatched junction bases numbered 8, after V lost 6 bases and J lost 5 bases. The CDR3 is 14 amino acids. Study results and limitations: It was shown in a later analysis that HLA-associated TCR beta chains were more clonally expanded than other, equally common chains. Owing to their indistinguishability, certain V segments, notably TRBV6-2 and TRBV6-3, were excluded.

The chain combines TRBV9 with TRBJ2-3, with TRBD1 matching 8 bases. The source of this sequence is a male donor in good health and CMV-seronegative. Material: PBMCs. Written as DNA, the CDR3 is TGTGCCAGCAACGCAGGGGGCCTTGAAGATACGCAGTATTTT. This gives the protein CASNAGGLEDTQYF.